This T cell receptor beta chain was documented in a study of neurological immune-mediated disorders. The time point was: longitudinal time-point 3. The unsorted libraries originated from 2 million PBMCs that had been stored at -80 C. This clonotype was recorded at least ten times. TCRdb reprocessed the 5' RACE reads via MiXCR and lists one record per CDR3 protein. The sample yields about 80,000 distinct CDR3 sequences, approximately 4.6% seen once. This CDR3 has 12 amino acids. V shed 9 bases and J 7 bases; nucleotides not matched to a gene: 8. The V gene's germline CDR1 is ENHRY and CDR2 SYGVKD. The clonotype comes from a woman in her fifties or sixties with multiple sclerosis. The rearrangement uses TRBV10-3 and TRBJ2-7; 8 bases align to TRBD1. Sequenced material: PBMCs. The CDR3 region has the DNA TGTGCCATATCAGGACAGGGCTTGGAGCAGTACTTC. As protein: CAISGQGLEQYF.